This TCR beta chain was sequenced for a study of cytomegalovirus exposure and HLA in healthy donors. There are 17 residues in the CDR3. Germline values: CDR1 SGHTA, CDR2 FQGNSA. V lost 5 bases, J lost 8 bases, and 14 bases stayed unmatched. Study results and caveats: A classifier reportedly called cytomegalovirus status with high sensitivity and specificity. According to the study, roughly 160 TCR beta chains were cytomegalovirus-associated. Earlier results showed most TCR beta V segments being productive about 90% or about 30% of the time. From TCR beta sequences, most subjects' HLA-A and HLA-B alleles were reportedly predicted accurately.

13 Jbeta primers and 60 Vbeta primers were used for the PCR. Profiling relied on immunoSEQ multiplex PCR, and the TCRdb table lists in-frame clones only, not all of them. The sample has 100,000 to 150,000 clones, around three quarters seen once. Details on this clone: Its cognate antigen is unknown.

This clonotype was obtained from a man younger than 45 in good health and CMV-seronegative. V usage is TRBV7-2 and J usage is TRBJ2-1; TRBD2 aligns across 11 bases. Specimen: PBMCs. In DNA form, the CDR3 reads TGTGCCAGCAGCCCTCCTGGGCTAGCGGGAGGACAGGATGAGCAGTTCTTC. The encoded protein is CASSPPGLAGGQDEQFF.